A selection of T cell receptor beta chains follows, all from one sample in a study of OX40 agonist ivuxolimab in advanced cancers. Libraries were prepared by immunoSEQ multiplex PCR; TCRdb keeps only in-frame clonotypes and omits some of them. Counted here are some 83,000 clones, roughly nine tenths occurring once; the ten biggest clones make up 0.69%. The sequencing used CD4+ or CD8+ T cells sorted from blood, collected in a trial of the OX40 agonist ivuxolimab. The origin of the receptors is an adult with an advanced solid tumor such as melanoma, head and neck, liver or kidney cancer. Each CDR3 is given with its conserved first and last residue. Fields, in order: D gene, J gene, CDR3 length, clone size, V gene, CDR3 protein, CDR3 DNA. The D gene is left open where the match is weak. Clone sizes are given selectively: once, few, many, or a class where the clone is expanded.

TRBD1 | TRBJ2-5 | 19 | . | TRBV4-1 | CASSQDRRWTGGFQETQYF | TGCGCCAGCAGCCAAGATCGGCGGTGGACAGGGGGATTCCAAGAGACCCAGTACTTC
. | TRBJ2-3 | 11 | . | TRBV18 | CASSPTDTQYF | TGTGCCAGCTCACCCACAGATACGCAGTATTTT
. | TRBJ2-2 | 16 | . | TRBV11-3 | CASSAPIEVRTGELFF | TGTGCCAGCAGCGCCCCCATAGAGGTGCGCACCGGGGAGCTGTTTTTT
TRBD1 | TRBJ1-1 | 13 | . | TRBV28 | CASSSQRQGAIFF | TGTGCCAGCAGTTCCCAACGACAGGGGGCTATTTTCTTT
. | TRBJ2-3 | 14 | . | TRBV2 | CASSRGRSTDTQYF | TGTGCCAGCAGTCGGGGCAGAAGCACAGATACGCAGTATTTT
. | TRBJ2-5 | 14 | . | TRBV27 | CASRTGRLEGTQYF | TGTGCCAGCAGGACCGGACGTCTAGAAGGGACCCAGTACTTC
TRBD1 | TRBJ2-5 | 14 | . | TRBV7-2 | CASSFTGGAETQYF | TGTGCCAGCAGCTTCACAGGGGGCGCGGAGACCCAGTACTTC
. | TRBJ2-2 | 13 | . | TRBV28 | CASSFYSTGELFF | TGTGCCAGCAGTTTTTACTCCACCGGGGAGCTGTTTTTT
. | TRBJ2-4 | 14 | . | TRBV28 | CASSVLIAKNIQYF | TGTGCCAGCAGCGTGCTCATAGCCAAAAACATTCAGTACTTC
. | TRBJ2-7 | 11 | . | TRBV30 | CAWARSGEQYF | TGTGCCTGGGCCCGAAGCGGCGAGCAGTACTTC
TRBD2 | TRBJ2-2 | 16 | once | TRBV7-9 | CASSRLAGGPHGELFF | TGTGCCAGCAGCCGCCTAGCGGGAGGGCCGCACGGGGAGCTGTTTTTT
. | TRBJ2-5 | 14 | once | TRBV21-1 | CASSNDRGPETQYF | TGTGCCAGCAGCAACGACAGGGGGCCGGAGACCCAGTACTTC
. | TRBJ1-4 | 16 | once | TRBV4-1 | CASSPSVGTGDEKLFF | TGCGCCAGCAGCCCAAGTGTGGGGACGGGAGACGAAAAACTGTTTTTT
TRBD1 | TRBJ1-4 | 17 | . | TRBV28 | CASRHRGPLATNEKLFF | TGTGCCAGCAGACACAGGGGGCCTCTGGCAACTAATGAAAAACTGTTTTTT
TRBD2 | TRBJ2-7 | 13 | few | TRBV14 | CASSERLASEQYF | TGTGCCAGCAGCGAAAGACTAGCGAGTGAGCAGTACTTC
. | TRBJ1-1 | 13 | . | TRBV19 | CASSPRLNTEAFF | TGTGCCAGTTCGCCAAGGTTGAACACTGAAGCTTTCTTT
TRBD1 | TRBJ1-4 | 17 | . | TRBV19 | CASSIAQGALTNEKLFF | TGTGCCAGTAGTATCGCGCAGGGGGCTCTAACTAATGAAAAACTGTTTTTT
. | TRBJ2-1 | 14 | few | TRBV5-1 | CASSLRTGTREQFF | TGCGCCAGCAGCTTGAGGACAGGGACTAGGGAGCAGTTCTTC
. | TRBJ2-7 | 15 | . | TRBV11-2 | CASSFRQGLSYEQYF | TGTGCCAGCAGCTTCCGTCAGGGTCTATCCTACGAGCAGTACTTC
. | TRBJ2-5 | 15 | . | TRBV27 | CASSSALGAGETQYF | TGTGCCAGCAGTTCCGCCTTAGGGGCGGGAGAGACCCAGTACTTC
. | TRBJ2-5 | 13 | . | TRBV30 | CAWSVGQKETQYF | TGTGCCTGGAGTGTAGGACAGAAAGAGACCCAGTACTTC
. | TRBJ1-1 | 13 | . | TRBV7-2 | CASSSSGPGLAFF | TGTGCCAGCAGCTCATCTGGGCCAGGCCTAGCTTTCTTT
TRBD1 | TRBJ1-2 | 16 | . | TRBV6-6 | CASSYGTGLVSHGYTF | TGTGCCAGCAGTTACGGGACAGGGCTTGTAAGTCATGGCTACACCTTC
. | TRBJ1-5 | 14 | once | TRBV6-9 | CASSYSGESQPQHF | TGTGCCAGCAGTTACAGTGGGGAATCACAGCCCCAGCATTTT
. | TRBJ1-1 | 16 | . | TRBV7-9 | CASSSGLAGGNTEAFF | TGTGCCAGCAGCTCCGGACTGGCGGGGGGAAACACTGAAGCTTTCTTT
TRBD2 | TRBJ2-5 | 16 | . | TRBV7-9 | CASSLVGTSRQETQYF | TGTGCCAGCAGCTTAGTGGGGACTAGCAGGCAAGAGACCCAGTACTTC
. | TRBJ2-2 | 17 | . | TRBV11-2 | CASSPPSRAGNTGELFF | TGTGCCAGCAGCCCTCCTAGCAGGGCAGGGAACACCGGGGAGCTGTTTTTT
TRBD1 | TRBJ2-5 | 14 | . | TRBV2 | CASSKDRGKETQYF | TGTGCCAGCAGTAAAGACAGGGGGAAAGAGACCCAGTACTTC
. | TRBJ2-1 | 13 | . | TRBV7-2 | CASNYQGVNEQFF | TGTGCCAGCAACTATCAGGGCGTCAATGAGCAGTTCTTC
TRBD2 | TRBJ2-2 | 14 | . | TRBV2 | CASRGLANTGELFF | TGTGCCAGCAGAGGACTAGCGAACACCGGGGAGCTGTTTTTT
. | TRBJ2-2 | 12 | . | TRBV5-4 | CASSGTTGELFF | TGTGCCAGCAGCGGGACCACCGGGGAGCTGTTTTTT
. | TRBJ2-5 | 14 | . | TRBV7-8 | CASSLGDYQETQYF | TGTGCCAGCAGCTTAGGGGACTACCAAGAGACCCAGTACTTC
TRBD2 | TRBJ2-2 | 19 | . | TRBV7-6 | CASSLPRDYVFANTGELFF | TGTGCCAGCAGCCTACCCCGGGACTACGTATTCGCGAACACCGGGGAGCTGTTTTTT
. | TRBJ2-7 | 14 | . | TRBV28 | CASGVGGVSGEQYF | TGTGCCAGCGGAGTCGGTGGGGTATCGGGCGAGCAGTACTTC
TRBD2 | TRBJ2-2 | 15 | . | TRBV5-6 | CASSSSGRVTGELFF | TGTGCCAGCAGCTCTAGCGGGAGGGTTACCGGGGAGCTGTTTTTT
TRBD1 | TRBJ2-3 | 16 | . | TRBV11-3 | CASSLGGGQGSDTQYF | TGTGCCAGCAGCTTAGGGGGAGGACAGGGATCAGATACGCAGTATTTT
TRBD2 | TRBJ2-1 | 15 | . | TRBV28 | CASSQPGLAGKEQFF | TGTGCCAGCAGTCAACCGGGACTAGCGGGAAAAGAGCAGTTCTTC
. | TRBJ1-1 | 16 | . | TRBV18 | CASSPQQAAQNTEAFF | TGTGCCAGCTCACCACAGCAGGCGGCGCAGAACACTGAAGCTTTCTTT
. | TRBJ1-1 | 14 | . | TRBV5-1 | CASSFALRNTEAFF | TGCGCCAGCAGCTTCGCCCTTAGGAACACTGAAGCTTTCTTT
. | TRBJ1-5 | 15 | . | TRBV6-5 | CASSYSSVPNQPQHF | TGTGCCAGCAGTTACTCGAGCGTCCCGAATCAGCCCCAGCATTTT
TRBD1 | TRBJ1-2 | 14 | . | TRBV5-6 | CASSSDRGLNGYTF | TGTGCCAGCAGCTCCGACAGGGGGCTAAATGGCTACACCTTC
. | TRBJ2-7 | 13 | once | TRBV7-2 | CASSSGRPYEQYF | TGTGCCAGCAGCTCCGGACGGCCCTACGAGCAGTACTTC
. | TRBJ1-4 | 13 | . | TRBV7-2 | CASSFEGYEKLFF | TGTGCCAGCAGCTTTGAAGGGTATGAAAAACTGTTTTTT
. | TRBJ2-6 | 13 | once | TRBV27 | CASTGSGANVLTF | TGTGCCAGCACTGGATCTGGGGCCAACGTCCTGACTTTC
. | TRBJ1-1 | 13 | . | TRBV6-5 | CASRARRDTEAFF | TGTGCCAGCAGGGCCCGGCGGGACACTGAAGCTTTCTTT
. | TRBJ2-7 | 18 | . | TRBV5-1 | CASSPRGPRLSLGDEQYF | TGCGCCAGCAGCCCCCGGGGGCCTAGACTAAGCCTCGGGGACGAGCAGTACTTC
. | TRBJ2-7 | 15 | . | TRBV5-1 | CASSQGVAQSYEQYF | TGCGCCAGCAGCCAGGGAGTAGCTCAATCCTACGAGCAGTACTTC
. | TRBJ2-3 | 13 | . | TRBV6-5 | CASGGARADTQYF | TGTGCCAGCGGAGGGGCGAGGGCAGATACGCAGTATTTT
TRBD1 | TRBJ1-2 | 14 | few | TRBV5-4 | CASSGGQKSYGYTF | TGTGCCAGCAGCGGGGGACAGAAGAGTTATGGCTACACCTTC